The 23 T cell receptor beta chains reported below all come from one sample, sequenced in a study of T cells in localized non-small cell lung cancer. Sequencing used immunoSEQ multiplex PCR; TCRdb keeps in-frame clones, though not all of them. The table lists roughly 20,000 clones, approximately 83% of them singletons, with more than 4% in the top ten. The sequenced sample was peripheral blood, obtained before any cancer treatment. The source is a man between 40 and 70 years old with stage I lung adenocarcinoma.

The V call is TRBV7-9, the J call TRBJ2-7; no reliable D call. The CDR3 runs to 11 residues. Trimming removed 5 bases at V and 5 bases at J, with 7 bases between. Germline V gene lookup returns CDR1 SEHNR and CDR2 FQNEAQ (reference sequence). The CDR3 nucleotides read TGTGCCAGCAGCGACATTAACGAGCAGTACTTC. Its translation is CASSDINEQYF.

The chain carries TRBV28 and TRBJ1-1; D gene uncertain. CDR1 MDHEN and CDR2 SYDVKM come from the germline V gene. The CDR3 is made up of 15 amino acids. V gave up 3 bases and J gave up 6 bases, with 17 bases separating them. CDR3 amino acids: CASSLVPGVSAEAFF. Here the CDR3 DNA reads TGTGCCAGCAGTTTGGTTCCGGGAGTTAGTGCTGAAGCTTTCTTT.

J is TRBJ2-1 and V is TRBV28; 10 nucleotides match TRBD1. The CDR3 covers 15 residues. J lost 2 bases, V lost 6 bases, and 4 bases had no gene match. Germline assignment: CDR1 MDHEN and CDR2 SYDVKM. The CDR3 loop reads CASRVGQGPYNEQFF. In DNA form, the CDR3 reads TGTGCCAGCAGGGTGGGACAGGGGCCCTACAATGAGCAGTTCTTC.

The CDR3 DNA follows: TGTGCCAGCAGCTTAGGAGCGGGGGTCGGATACAATGAGCAGTTCTTC. It yields the protein CASSLGAGVGYNEQFF. This chain connects TRBV7-3 to TRBJ2-1; 8 bases map to TRBD2. Per germline, CDR1 SGHTA and CDR2 FQGTGA. Trimming at V came to 2 bases and at J to 4 bases, leaving 7 bases not matched to a gene. This CDR3 is built from 16 residues. Variable domain in full (rest from reference TRBV7-3 and TRBJ2-1): GAGVSQTPSNKVTEKGKYVELRCDPISGHTALYWYRQSLGQGPEFLIYFQGTGAADDSGLPNDRFFAVRPEGSVSTLKIQRTERGDSAVYLCASSLGAGVGYNEQFFGPGTRLTVL.

This clone showed up just a few times. The genes are TRBV5-8 and TRBJ1-2, with unresolved D. The V gene's germline CDR1 is SGHTS and CDR2 YDEGEE. The CDR3 contains 14 residues. Trimming shortened V by 0 bases and J by 8 bases, and 14 bases separated the two germline ends. CDR3 in amino acids: CASSLGFRERGYTF. CDR3 nucleotide sequence: TGTGCCAGCAGCTTGGGTTTTAGGGAGCGGGGCTACACCTTC. The full variable domain, its missing parts supplied by reference TRBV5-8 and TRBJ1-2, is EAGVTQSPTHLIKTRGQQATLRCSPISGHTSVYWYQQALGLGLQFLLWYDEGEERNRGNFPPRFSGRQFPNYSSELNVNALELEDSALYLCASSLGFRERGYTFGSGTRLTVV.

The CDR3 region has the DNA TGTGCCAGCAGTACCCCGGGACAGGGACGAGCTGAAGCTTTCTTT. The encoded protein is CASSTPGQGRAEAFF. The chain employs TRBV27 and TRBJ1-1; 9 bases align to TRBD1. The CDR3 is 15 amino acids. V was pared by 5 bases and J by 6 bases, with 10 bases of the junction left unmatched. The V gene's germline CDR1 is MNHEY and CDR2 SMNVEV (reference sequence).

This rearrangement joins TRBV7-2 to TRBJ1-1, with D tentatively TRBD1 (5 bases). Germline V gives CDR1 SGHTA, CDR2 FQGNSA. V shed 1 base and J shed 8 bases, with 14 bases lying between them. The CDR3 consists of 14 residues. CDR3 coding DNA: TGTGCCAGCAGCTTAGGGGGTCGGGGGTCGGAAGCTTTCTTT. This encodes CASSLGGRGSEAFF.

The chain recombines TRBV5-1 with TRBJ1-1, with D maybe TRBD1 (5 bases). V dropped 4 bases and J dropped 0 bases, with 16 bases sitting between them. CDR3 length equals 16 residues. CDR1 is SGHRS, CDR2 YFSETQ, per germline. CDR3 nucleotides: TGCGCCAGCAGCCCCGGGTCAGGGATCCTGAACACTGAAGCTTTCTTT. It encodes CASSPGSGILNTEAFF.

This sequence joins TRBV27 and TRBJ2-3; a weak D match, TRBD1 (6 bases). CDR1 and CDR2 from the germline V gene are MNHEY and SMNVEV (reference sequence). The V end was cut by 5 bases, the J end by 5 bases, with 14 bases between. The CDR3 loop spans 14 amino acids. For the CDR3, the DNA is TGTGCCAGCAGTCCGGACCCACAGGGAGATACGCAGTATTTT. Translated, it gives CASSPDPQGDTQYF.

The genes are TRBV19 and TRBJ2-2; 7 nucleotides agree with TRBD2. V lost 4 bases, J lost 1 base, and 9 bases stayed unmatched. CDR3 length: 17 amino acids. CDR1 LNHDA and CDR2 SQIVND come from the germline V gene (reference sequence). The CDR3: CASSTPTVAGNTGELFF. The DNA for the CDR3 is TGTGCCAGTAGTACCCCTACGGTAGCGGGGAACACCGGGGAGCTGTTTTTT.

V usage is TRBV29-1 and J usage is TRBJ2-3, with 9 bases identical to TRBD1. The ends lost 3 bases at V and 4 bases at J; junction bases unmatched: 11. The CDR3 covers 16 residues. CDR1 and CDR2 (germline): SQVTM, ANQGSEA. The CDR3 DNA is TGCAGCGTTGAGGGACAGGGAGTTTTTACAGCAGATACGCAGTATTTT. Amino acids: CSVEGQGVFTADTQYF.

The chain has TRBV27 and TRBJ2-1; D may correspond to TRBD1 or TRBD2 (5 bases each). The CDR3 has 14 residues. V lost 6 bases and J lost 4, with 13 bases in between. Germline V lookup: CDR1 MNHEY, CDR2 SMNVEV (reference sequence). CDR3 sequence (DNA): TGTGCCAGCAGGCCCGGGACGGCTTACAATGAGCAGTTCTTC. It translates to CASRPGTAYNEQFF.

The rearrangement links TRBV19 to TRBJ1-5, with TRBD1 matching over 8 bases. Germline V CDR1 and CDR2: LNHDA, SQIVND (reference sequence). After removal of 7 bases from V and 11 bases from J, the junction contained 10 bases not matched to a gene. The CDR3 consists of 13 residues. CDR3 in amino acids: CASNWDRTSSQHF. Here the CDR3 DNA reads TGTGCCAGTAACTGGGACAGGACGTCTTCCCAGCATTTT. The entire variable domain, with the rest obtained from reference TRBV19 and TRBJ1-5, is as follows: DGGITQSPKYLFRKEGQNVTLSCEQNLNHDAMYWYRQDPGQGLRLIYYSQIVNDFQKGDIAEGYSVSREKKESFPLTVTSAQKNPTAFYLCASNWDRTSSQHFGDGTRLSIL.

The chain links TRBV5-1 to TRBJ2-7; either TRBD1 or TRBD2 may fit D (5 bases each). The germline V gene encodes CDR1 SGHRS and CDR2 YFSETQ. Trimming took off 4 bases at V and 1 base at J, with 18 bases between the two ends. CDR3 length: 16 amino acids. CDR3 loop: CASSPDAGTASYEQYF. CDR3 DNA: TGCGCCAGCAGCCCGGATGCCGGGACGGCTTCCTACGAGCAGTACTTC.

This clone has a handful of counts. The rearrangement links TRBV10-2 to TRBJ1-2; D possibly corresponds to TRBD1 (5 bases). Trimming cost V 3 bases and J 1 base, with 12 bases left between them. This CDR3 has 15 residues. Germline V CDR1 and CDR2: WSHSY, SAAADI. The CDR3: CASSDQVGVNYGYTF. CDR3 in DNA: TGCGCCAGCAGTGACCAGGTGGGGGTTAACTATGGCTACACCTTC.

This chain joins TRBV6-5 and TRBJ2-5, with no clear D. This CDR3 spans 15 amino acids. Trimming took off 2 bases at V and 1 base at J, with 11 bases between the two ends. Germline values: CDR1 MNHEY, CDR2 SVGAGI. CDR3 DNA sequence: TGTGCCAGCAGTTACCTTGGCGGAATCCAAGAGACCCAGTACTTC. Its protein product is CASSYLGGIQETQYF.

The gene calls are TRBV7-6 and TRBJ2-7; tentative D call: TRBD2 (6 bases). CDR1 and CDR2 from the germline V gene are SGHVS and FNYEAQ. Between the trimmed V and J ends, which lost 4 bases and 6 bases, there was a span of 13 bases. There are 13 residues in the CDR3. CDR3 region: CASSSGGPLEQYF. CDR3 sequence (DNA): TGTGCCAGCAGCTCCGGGGGACCACTCGAGCAGTACTTC.

This chain uses TRBV5-6 with TRBJ2-3; 9 bases fit TRBD2. The CDR3 runs to 17 residues. Looked up from germline, CDR1 is SGHDT and CDR2 is YYEEEE. Trimming took 2 bases from V and 0 from J; bases not matched to a gene: 7. In nucleotides, the CDR3 is TGTGCCAGCAGCTTAATCTTAGCGGGGGCCAGCACAGATACGCAGTATTTT. Amino acid sequence: CASSLILAGASTDTQYF.

The chain employs TRBV6-5 and TRBJ2-7; TRBD2 matches 7 bases. The CDR3 has 13 residues. Trimming cost V 6 bases and J 6 bases; bases outside gene matches: 8. Germline V gene sequence: CDR1 MNHEY, CDR2 SVGAGI. This CDR3 reads CASSQGLVGEQYF. The CDR3 DNA reads as TGTGCCAGCAGCCAAGGACTAGTAGGCGAGCAGTACTTC.

DNA for the CDR3: TGTGCCAGCAGCCAAGAAGCGCAGGGTTCCTACAATGAGCAGTTCTTC. Residues: CASSQEAQGSYNEQFF. This rearrangement joins TRBV4-2 to TRBJ2-1; tentatively, D is TRBD1 (5 bases). Germline V lookup: CDR1 LGHNA, CDR2 YNFKEQ. This CDR3 is 16 amino acids long. V shed 0 bases and J shed 1 base, with 10 bases lying between them.

The rearrangement joins TRBV6-5 to TRBJ2-4; D perhaps matches TRBD1 (5 bases). The CDR3 has 15 amino acids. Trimming left V 6 bases short and J 0 bases short, with 12 bases between. Germline CDR1 MNHEY, CDR2 SVGAGI. The CDR3 protein is CASRADSLAKNIQYF. The CDR3 DNA sequence: TGTGCCAGCAGGGCCGACAGTCTAGCCAAAAACATTCAGTACTTC.

This clone is a singleton in its sample. This chain joins TRBV28 and TRBJ2-7; the match to TRBD1 covers 9 bases. V was clipped by 6 bases and J by 3 bases; unmatched bases: 3. Per germline, CDR1 MDHEN and CDR2 SYDVKM. The CDR3 totals 13 residues. CDR3 sequence reads: CASRGQGNYEQYF. CDR3 in DNA: TGTGCCAGCAGGGGACAGGGAAACTACGAGCAGTACTTC. The full variable domain, rest sourced from reference TRBV28 and TRBJ2-7, is DVKVTQSSRYLVKRTGEKVFLECVQDMDHENMFWYRQDPGLGLRLIYFSYDVKMKEKGDIPEGYSVSREKKERFSLILESASTNQTSMYLCASRGQGNYEQYFGPGTRLTVT.

The rearrangement uses TRBV30 and TRBJ2-1; 12 bases agree with TRBD2. Germline V CDR1 and CDR2: GTSNPN, SVGIG (reference sequence). Trimming removed 1 base from V and 9 bases from J; junction bases left unmatched: 7. CDR3 length: 15 residues. The CDR3 DNA is TGTGCCTGGAGTGCCACTCTAGCGGGAGGGCGTGAGCAGTTCTTC. Its translation is CAWSATLAGGREQFF.